Described below is a single TCR beta chain sequence and its context. The antigen is undetermined. This record belongs to a study of identical twins. Whole-study results and caveats: For out-of-frame beta sequences, excess twin sharing was weaker. Insertions ran lower in abundant cord blood beta clonotypes, though not in memory repertoires. Shared out-of-frame alpha sequences (those common to twins) showed excess low generation probability.

The CDR3 is 16 residues long. Germline CDR1 and CDR2: SGHDN and FVKESK. V trimming: 4 bases; J trimming: 6 bases; junction bases outside the gene matches: 8. Each CDR3 protein is one row after TCRdb ran MiXCR on the 5' RACE reads. This table holds approximately 500,000 distinct CDR3 sequences, around 15% found once. These records were also assigned to another study, of yellow fever vaccine responses in identical twins. Per that study: Each twin's T cell response to the vaccine was reported to look partly convergent and partly personalized.

Sequencing was carried out using CD4+ T cells sorted from blood. The receptor comes from a woman aged 18-30 years in good health. The chain is built from TRBV14 and TRBJ2-1; TRBD2 aligns across 11 bases. Written as DNA, the CDR3 is TGTGCCAGCAGCCCAATACTAGCGGGAGTTCTCAATGAGCAGTTCTTC. It translates to CASSPILAGVLNEQFF.